The rows below give T cell receptor beta chains drawn from one sample of a study of OX40 agonist ivuxolimab in advanced cancers. Assay used: immunoSEQ multiplex PCR; TCRdb lists only in-frame clones, some missing. In the table there are around 26,000 clones, around 80% of which are singletons. Sequenced here: CD4+ or CD8+ T cells sorted from blood, sampled in a trial of the OX40 agonist ivuxolimab. The receptors derive from an adult with an advanced solid tumor such as melanoma, head and neck, liver or kidney cancer. The CDR3 runs from the conserved cysteine through the conserved F or W. The listing skips clone size in some rows; elsewhere it reads once, few, many or a size class.

J gene,V gene,clone size,CDR3 protein
TRBJ2-7,TRBV10-3,once,CAISDSQDFGRPRGYEQYF
TRBJ2-7,TRBV11-2,.,CASSLGGTLYEQYF
TRBJ2-3,TRBV13,.,CASSLLGSSITTDTQYF
TRBJ2-5,TRBV29-1,.,CSVVRDNQETQYF
TRBJ2-3,TRBV5-4,.,CASSVGTDTQYF
TRBJ2-5,TRBV10-3,.,CAISETQTGQVTQYF
TRBJ2-3,TRBV4-1,.,CASSRGEGTDTQYF
TRBJ2-4,TRBV6-5,.,CASSWGQGAKNIQYF
TRBJ2-1,TRBV27,.,CASSYPGPRGPEQFF
TRBJ2-2,TRBV19,.,CATPTDTGELFF